This passage covers 20 T cell receptor beta chains from one sample sequenced in a study of blood T cell repertoires in COVID-19. Profiling relied on immunoSEQ multiplex PCR, and the TCRdb table lists in-frame clones only, not all of them. Of nearly 45,000 clones detected, over 75% appear once; the ten largest clones hold around an eighth. Sequences were obtained from peripheral blood. Every receptor here comes from a human donor in a cohort sampled during active COVID-19.

This clone was found a few times. The chain combines TRBV4-1 with TRBJ2-1, with 7 bases identical to TRBD1. This CDR3 comprises 12 residues. The J segment lost 15 bases and the V segment lost 2 bases, leaving 7 bases of the junction unmatched. The germline gives CDR1 MGHRA, CDR2 YSYEKL. CDR3 DNA: TGCGCCAGCAGCCAACTAGGGGGACAGCTGTTCTTC. It is translated as CASSQLGGQLFF.

This chain joins TRBV3-1 (or the pseudogene TRBV3-2) and TRBJ1-1; TRBD1 is a possible D gene (5 bases). Germline lookup yields CDR1 LGHDT and CDR2 YNNKEL (reference sequence). V dropped 0 bases and J dropped 0 bases, with 8 bases sitting between them. This CDR3 region has 15 residues. The CDR3 spells CASSQDGGMNTEAFF. DNA for the CDR3: TGTGCCAGCAGCCAAGACGGGGGAATGAACACTGAAGCTTTCTTT.

This clone has a handful of counts. The chain uses TRBV25-1 and TRBJ2-1; 12 nucleotides agree with TRBD2. This CDR3 is built from 15 residues. Germline values: CDR1 MGHDK, CDR2 SYGVNS. Germline trimming cut 2 bases from V and 7 bases from J; bases unmatched to any gene: 3. The CDR3 DNA follows: TGTGCCAGCAGTGAAGCTACTAGCGGGAGGAATGAGCAGTTCTTC. Amino acids: CASSEATSGRNEQFF.

This chain joins TRBV3-1 (or the pseudogene TRBV3-2) and TRBJ1-2; 8 bases agree with TRBD1. Germline CDR1 and CDR2: LGHDT and YNNKEL (reference sequence). J gave up 8 bases and V 4 bases, and 9 bases lay outside the gene matches. This CDR3 region has 14 residues. Here the CDR3 DNA reads TGTGCCAGCAGCCCGGGAGTTGGGGACAGGGGCTACACCTTC. Encoded protein: CASSPGVGDRGYTF.

V gene TRBV11-1 combines with J gene TRBJ2-1, with D uncertain. Trimming took 1 base from V and 7 from J, leaving 5 bases between them. This CDR3 comprises 12 residues. Germline V gives CDR1 SGHAT, CDR2 FQDESV (reference sequence). CDR3: CASSLDQNEQFF. CDR3 DNA: TGTGCCAGCAGCTTAGATCAGAATGAGCAGTTCTTC.

The CDR3 DNA sequence: TGTGCCACCCTCAATGAAAAACTGTTTTTT. It encodes CATLNEKLFF. V is TRBV28 and J is TRBJ1-4; no clear D. The CDR3 sequence is 10 residues long. Trimming removed 10 bases at V and 5 bases at J, with 5 bases between. In germline, CDR1 is MDHEN, CDR2 SYDVKM.

The chain employs TRBV3-1 (or the pseudogene TRBV3-2) and TRBJ2-3; TRBD2 matches at 11 bases. The CDR3 totals 16 residues. The V and J ends lost 4 bases and 6 bases, in that order; junction bases with no gene match: 9. Germline CDR1 reads LGHDT; CDR2 reads YNNKEL (reference sequence). This CDR3 reads CASSRLAGGPGDTQYF. In DNA, the CDR3 is TGTGCCAGCAGCCGATTAGCGGGAGGGCCAGGGGATACGCAGTATTTT.

The rearrangement links TRBV3-1 (or the pseudogene TRBV3-2) to TRBJ2-3; 10 bases are shared with TRBD2. The CDR3 spans 18 residues. Trimming removed 4 bases from V and 0 bases from J; junction bases left unmatched: 10. Per the germline V gene, CDR1 is LGHDT and CDR2 is YNNKEL (reference sequence). In nucleotides, the CDR3 is TGTGCCAGCAGCCCCCCAAGGCTAGCGGGAGCTAGCACAGATACGCAGTATTTT. Translating it yields CASSPPRLAGASTDTQYF.

The J gene is TRBJ2-1, the V gene TRBV7-9; unclear D gene. V lost 3 bases and J 5 bases, leaving 11 bases between the germline ends. The CDR3 has 14 amino acids. The germline CDR1 and CDR2 sequences are SEHNR and FQNEAQ (reference sequence). The CDR3 nucleotides read TGTGCCAGCAGCTTCTTCCCAGTAAACAATGAGCAGTTCTTC. It encodes CASSFFPVNNEQFF.

This clone was detected once. This chain joins TRBV5-1 and TRBJ1-1; 11 bases align to TRBD1. The germline V gene encodes CDR1 SGHRS and CDR2 YFSETQ. The V and J ends lost 3 bases and 4 bases, in that order; junction bases with no gene match: 5. This CDR3 has 15 amino acids. This CDR3 reads CASSSGGTGGTEAFF. CDR3 in DNA: TGCGCCAGCAGCTCCGGGGGGACAGGGGGCACTGAAGCTTTCTTT.

The chain has TRBV28 and TRBJ2-1, with D possibly TRBD2 on 7 matching bases. Germline assignment: CDR1 MDHEN and CDR2 SYDVKM. The CDR3 is made up of 16 amino acids. Trimming took off 7 bases at V and 5 bases at J, with 21 bases between the two ends. This CDR3 reads CASTPGGQGPNNEQFF. CDR3 coding DNA: TGTGCCAGCACCCCCGGGGGGCAGGGACCAAACAATGAGCAGTTCTTC.

This clone was recorded once. The chain links TRBV2 to TRBJ2-7; the D gene is possibly TRBD1 (6 bases). CDR1 is SNHLY, CDR2 FYNNEI, per germline. This CDR3 is built from 11 residues. Trimming took off 6 bases at V and 7 bases at J, with 10 bases between the two ends. CDR3 coding DNA: TGTGCCAGCAGGTCGACAGGAGAGCAGTACTTC. Protein: CASRSTGEQYF.

This chain connects TRBV7-2 to TRBJ1-2; no reliable D call. Germline lookup yields CDR1 SGHTA and CDR2 FQGNSA. V dropped 5 bases and J dropped 7 bases, with 17 bases sitting between them. The CDR3 sequence is 14 residues long. CDR3 in amino acids: CASSNSAGFGGYTF. CDR3 bases: TGTGCCAGCAGCAACTCGGCGGGTTTCGGTGGCTACACCTTC.

A single count supports this clone. The chain couples TRBV19 to TRBJ1-5, with TRBD1 identical over 12 bases. This CDR3 spans 16 amino acids. The germline V gene encodes CDR1 LNHDA and CDR2 SQIVND (reference sequence). V gave up 7 bases and J gave up 6 bases; unmatched junction bases: 10. DNA of the CDR3: TGTGCCAGTACCCCAACCGGGACAGGGGGCGTTCAGCCCCAGCATTTT. Protein: CASTPTGTGGVQPQHF.

The V and J genes are TRBV5-4 and TRBJ2-5; TRBD2 might be the D (8 bases). Germline lookup yields CDR1 SGHNT and CDR2 YYREEE (reference sequence). Trimming shortened V by 4 bases and J by 3 bases, and 13 bases separated the two germline ends. This CDR3 is built from 14 residues. CDR3 nucleotides: TGTGCCAGCAGCCGGGAGGGGACAGAAGAGACCCAGTACTTC. Amino acids: CASSREGTEETQYF.

This sequence joins TRBV12-3 or TRBV12-4 and TRBJ2-5; D is possibly TRBD2 (6 bases). V was trimmed by 4 bases and J by 4 bases, leaving 7 bases between them. The CDR3 spans 12 residues. The CDR3 sequence: CASSYGRETQYF. Here the CDR3 DNA reads TGTGCCAGCAGTTACGGGAGAGAGACCCAGTACTTC.

The J gene is TRBJ2-5, the V gene TRBV5-5, with 8 nucleotides matching TRBD2. This CDR3 comprises 16 residues. V shed 4 bases, J shed 5 bases, and the junction held 13 bases outside the gene matches. Germline CDR1 SGHKS, CDR2 YYEKEE (reference sequence). The CDR3 reads CASSPGGLAERETQYF. DNA of the CDR3: TGTGCCAGCAGCCCGGGGGGGCTAGCGGAGAGGGAGACCCAGTACTTC.

This clone was observed a single time. This chain uses TRBV7-2 with TRBJ2-1; perhaps TRBD2 as D (5 bases). In germline, CDR1 is SGHTA, CDR2 FQGNSA. The CDR3 spans 14 residues. Trimming took 3 bases from V and 9 from J, leaving 15 bases between them. The CDR3 DNA sequence: TGTGCCAGCAGCTTCGACTACTCGAGCGCTGAGCAGTTCTTC. The encoded protein is CASSFDYSSAEQFF.

The J gene is TRBJ2-1, the V gene TRBV7-9; 9 positions agree with TRBD2. V gave up 5 bases and J gave up 3 bases; unmatched junction bases: 11. From germline, CDR1 is SEHNR and CDR2 FQNEAQ (reference sequence). The CDR3 is 17 residues long. DNA of the CDR3: TGTGCCAGCAGCCCACCCCCCAGACTAGCGGTCTACAATGAGCAGTTCTTC. Translation: CASSPPPRLAVYNEQFF.

J is TRBJ2-5 and V is TRBV6-5, with 7 bases lining up with TRBD1. With 2 bases clipped from V and 2 bases from J, the junction kept 2 bases outside the gene matches. CDR3 length: 14 residues. Germline V gene data show CDR1 as MNHEY and CDR2 as SVGAGI. Written as DNA, the CDR3 is TGTGCCAGCAGTTACAGGGGGCGACAAGAGACCCAGTACTTC. Encoded protein: CASSYRGRQETQYF.